The 11 T cell receptor beta chains below come from one sample, sequenced in a study of PD-1 blockade in classical Hodgkin lymphoma. Time point defined: newly diagnosed, previously untreated cHL patient sample. TCRdb's copy holds only in-frame clones and misses some; the assay was immunoSEQ multiplex PCR. This table has under 80,000 clones, about 93% appearing once. Source material: peripheral blood mononuclear cells (PBMCs). The receptors here all came from a human donor with classical Hodgkin lymphoma.

This clone came up once. The chain carries TRBV19 and TRBJ2-2; the D call may be TRBD1 or TRBD2 (5 bases each). The CDR3 is made up of 16 amino acids. V was clipped by 5 bases and J by 4 bases, with 17 bases between them. Looked up from germline, CDR1 is LNHDA and CDR2 is SQIVND (reference sequence). The CDR3 here is CASSSGQGLGTGELFF. In DNA, the CDR3 is TGTGCCAGTAGTTCGGGGCAGGGCCTTGGCACCGGGGAGCTGTTTTTT.

The rearrangement uses TRBV7-9 and TRBJ2-3; D tentatively reads TRBD1 or TRBD2 (5 bases each). CDR3 length: 15 residues. Trimming stripped 8 bases from V and 3 bases from J, with 18 bases between. Germline V CDR1 and CDR2: SEHNR, FQNEAQ (reference sequence). The CDR3 nucleotides read TGTGCCAGCTCGCCGTGGGGGTCGGAAACAGATACGCAGTATTTT. It specifies CASSPWGSETDTQYF.

The CDR3 reads CASSLREGRTGELFF. CDR3 coding DNA: TGTGCCAGCAGCTTAAGGGAGGGGCGGACCGGGGAGCTGTTTTTT. The chain couples TRBV7-2 to TRBJ2-2, with 7 nucleotides matching TRBD2. Germline CDR1 is SGHTA and CDR2 is FQGNSA. The V and J ends lost 2 bases and 5 bases, in that order; junction bases with no gene match: 5. The CDR3 runs 15 residues.

The genes are TRBV4-1 and TRBJ2-1; 9 nucleotides match TRBD2. The CDR3 length is 15 residues. V trimming: 1 base; J trimming: 3 bases; junction bases outside the gene matches: 1. The germline gives CDR1 MGHRA, CDR2 YSYEKL. The CDR3 nucleotides are TGCGCCAGCAGCCAAGGACTAGCGGACTACAATGAGCAGTTCTTC. The encoded protein is CASSQGLADYNEQFF.

This clone was seen a single time. The rearrangement links TRBV28 to TRBJ1-1, with D tentatively TRBD1 (6 bases). The V gene lost 10 bases and the J gene lost 4 bases, with 22 bases spanning the gap. CDR3 length equals 15 residues. Per the germline V gene, CDR1 is MDHEN and CDR2 is SYDVKM. CDR3 in amino acids: CATLGGARLFTEAFF. The CDR3 nucleotides are TGTGCCACGCTAGGGGGGGCACGGTTATTCACTGAAGCTTTCTTT.

The gene calls are TRBV19 and TRBJ2-5, with D tentatively TRBD1 (6 bases). Germline lookup yields CDR1 LNHDA and CDR2 SQIVND (reference sequence). V lost 6 bases to trimming and J lost 6 bases, with 20 bases between them. There are 15 residues in the CDR3. The CDR3 nucleotides read TGTGCCAGTAGCCGGGCCGATGGGGGCGGTAAGACCCAGTACTTC. Encoded protein: CASSRADGGGKTQYF.

The chain is built from TRBV5-5 and TRBJ1-1; 10 bases align to TRBD1. V was pared by 4 bases and J by 3 bases, with 12 bases of the junction left unmatched. The CDR3 has 17 residues. CDR1 and CDR2 (germline): SGHKS, YYEKEE (reference sequence). CDR3 DNA: TGTGCCAGCAGCCTCCGACAGGGGGCAAGGGCGTACACTGAAGCTTTCTTT. Its translation is CASSLRQGARAYTEAFF.

The chain couples TRBV19 to TRBJ1-1; D may be TRBD1 (5 bases). The CDR3 loop spans 15 amino acids. V was trimmed by 3 bases and J by 1 base, leaving 12 bases between them. Germline V lookup: CDR1 LNHDA, CDR2 SQIVND (reference sequence). CDR3 nucleotides: TGTGCCAGTAGTATGTCCGGGACGGGGAACACTGAAGCTTTCTTT. Protein product: CASSMSGTGNTEAFF.

The gene calls are TRBV7-2 and TRBJ2-5; TRBD2 aligns across 13 bases. V trimming: 6 bases; J trimming: 5 bases; junction bases outside the gene matches: 9. Germline CDR1 SGHTA, CDR2 FQGNSA. There are 16 residues in the CDR3. The CDR3 sequence is CASRPRLAGGSETQYF. CDR3 bases: TGTGCCAGCAGACCCCGACTAGCGGGAGGTAGTGAGACCCAGTACTTC. The variable domain in full, completed from reference TRBV7-2 and TRBJ2-5, reads GAGVSQSPSNKVTEKGKDVELRCDPISGHTALYWYRQSLGQGLEFLIYFQGNSAPDKSGLPSDRFSAERTGGSVSTLTIQRTQQEDSAVYLCASRPRLAGGSETQYFGPGTRLLVL.

The J gene is TRBJ2-7, the V gene TRBV28; D gene uncertain. Germline CDR1 MDHEN, CDR2 SYDVKM. Trimming removed 7 bases at V and 2 bases at J, with 18 bases between. This CDR3 spans 15 amino acids. The CDR3 bases are TGTGCCAGCACCGATGTAGTGGAGTACCCCTACGAGCAGTACTTC. This codes for CASTDVVEYPYEQYF. The full variable domain, rest sourced from reference TRBV28 and TRBJ2-7, is DVKVTQSSRYLVKRTGEKVFLECVQDMDHENMFWYRQDPGLGLRLIYFSYDVKMKEKGDIPEGYSVSREKKERFSLILESASTNQTSMYLCASTDVVEYPYEQYFGPGTRLTVT.

The chain links TRBV10-2 to TRBJ2-3; maybe TRBD2 (5 bases). Germline CDR1 is WSHSY and CDR2 is SAAADI. Trimming took off 7 bases at V and 1 base at J, with 12 bases between the two ends. The CDR3 length is 14 residues. CDR3 amino acids: CASKDSKGTDTQYF. The DNA of the CDR3 is TGCGCCAGCAAGGACTCGAAGGGCACAGATACGCAGTATTTT.